The clone carrying this T cell receptor (beta chain) was found a few times. Its antigen is as yet unknown. The data are from a study of response to subunit inactivated influenza vaccine. Overall study results and limits: After each seasonal influenza vaccination, few new T cells are recruited, the authors suggested.

TCRdb re-called the RT-PCR reads through MiXCR, storing one row per CDR3 protein. The sample has a few hundred thousand distinct CDR3 sequences, less than 7.5% seen once. The junction had 16 bases not matched to a gene; V was cut back by 6 bases and J by 3 bases. Germline V gives CDR1 DFQATT, CDR2 SNEGSKA (reference sequence). The CDR3 is made up of 18 amino acids. V and J are TRBV20-1 and TRBJ1-5, with 11 bases aligning to TRBD1. This material consisted of PBMCs from blood, taken around 2 years after vaccination. The TCR comes from a man aged 50 to 69 who received an inactivated influenza vaccine. This CDR3 is CSAQGGQGVRLDNQPQHF. The CDR3 coding sequence is TGCAGTGCCCAGGGGGGACAGGGGGTTCGTCTAGACAATCAGCCCCAGCATTTT.